This TCR beta chain was captured in a study of monozygotic twins with inflammatory bowel disease (dated by TCRdb to about 2019). As for the study more broadly: A total of some 30 monozygotic twin pairs were included in the full study, comprising nine German pairs (four IBD-concordant, five IBD-discordant) and 19 IBD-discordant Danish pairs. The search for disease-associated traits relied mainly on comparing IBD patients with their genetically identical healthy co-twins within discordant pairs. Each individual had, on average, about 151 000 unique TCRalpha sequences and 181 000 unique TCRbeta sequences available for analysis. The paper as a whole reports these results and caveats: No single strong signal or clonotype linked to IBD turned up in the results, so the idea that one exists was not supported. Measured by the inverse Simpson index, TCRbeta repertoire diversity was lower in IBD patients than in their healthy co-twins. Differing immunosuppressive treatments among patients may have added background noise and inter-individual variability to the repertoires. Fewer clonotypes were shared with other individuals by IBD patients than by healthy twins, most markedly in patients showing signs of disease activity. Concordant and discordant twins showed no difference in repertoire similarity, possibly because of limited statistical power. The analysis was unable to tell different T cell subtypes apart.

A note on this clonotype: Its binding antigen is unknown.

CDR1 and CDR2 (SGHRS, YFSETQ) derive from the germline V gene. The CDR3 has 13 amino acids, counting the end cysteine and phenylalanine. The record lacks a DNA sequence. A roughly 2.4 ml peripheral blood sample was drawn into PAXgene tubes per donor and stored at -80°C. Without any T cell sorting, total RNA was extracted from whole blood using the PAXgene blood miRNA kit on an automated QIAcube. Peripheral blood from monozygotic twin pairs who were concordant or discordant for inflammatory bowel disease underwent deep TCRalpha and TCRbeta repertoire profiling using unique molecular barcoding. Smoking habits were recorded for all twin pairs, and individuals were classified as current, former or never smokers. Receptor amplification or capture employed 5' RACE. The input for every TCR library was around 3,600 ng of total RNA. For each sample, cDNA was synthesized in eight separate reactions using SMARTScribe reverse transcriptase. Unique molecular identifiers containing a 6-nucleotide sample barcode were introduced through template switching during cDNA synthesis. Amplification of TCRalpha and TCRbeta cDNA involved two nested PCRs of around 16 and 10 cycles, and each PCR was followed by bead purification. Before amplification, the cDNA was treated with uracil DNA-glycosylase and purified using the QIAquick PCR purification kit. The second PCR added Illumina TruSeq-compatible adapters along with sample-specific barcodes. Library quality and concentration were assessed using TapeStation and Qubit, and 5 to 6 ng of each library was pooled. Sequencing of pooled libraries was carried out on an Illumina HiSeq2500 single-index Rapid Run using 2 x 100 bp reads and custom sequencing primers. The paper's data handling went like this. PCR and sequencing errors were corrected by UMI-based consensus assembly using MiGEC version 1.2.6. MiXCR version 2.1.1 was used to carry out V(D)J alignment, clonotype assembly and CDR3 extraction. Gene usage, clonotype sharing and MAIT/NKT TCR abundance were normalised by analysing the top 1000, 10 000 and 20 000 clonotypes per sample. Diversity was computed as the inverse Simpson index with the vegan R package after downsampling to 27 000 UMIs. Paired Mann-Whitney U tests on discordant twin pairs were used, with Benjamini-Hochberg multiple-testing correction. After reprocessing by TCRdb, each CDR3 protein sequence is one entry, and no DNA is given. TCRdb assigned the V and J calls; the authors' analysis was not used. The table for this sample lists about 160,000 distinct CDR3 sequences. The leading ten clones occupy roughly 3% of the sample.

The rearranged segments are TRBV5-1 and TRBJ1-3. The source of this sequence is a human donor with ulcerative colitis or Crohn's disease, or a healthy co-twin of an affected twin (not recorded which). The specimen was blood. The CDR3 protein sequence reads: CASSVDSGNTIYF.